One and the same sample provided the 14 T cell receptor beta chains below, sequenced in a study of response to subunit inactivated influenza vaccine. TCRdb analysed the RT-PCR reads with MiXCR anew, one entry per CDR3 protein. The sample carries roughly 570,000 distinct CDR3 sequences, 14% recorded once. Here the sequenced sample was PBMCs from blood, taken roughly 13 days after vaccination. Receptor source: a man between 45 and 60 years old who received an inactivated influenza vaccine.

The chain couples TRBV9 to TRBJ2-5; 9 bases fit TRBD2. The CDR3 sequence is 17 residues long. Trimming cost V 0 bases and J 1 base; bases outside gene matches: 7. Germline V gene lookup returns CDR1 SGDLS and CDR2 YYNGEE. The CDR3 nucleotides read TGTGCCAGCAGCGTAGAGGGGGCACTAGCGGGCCAAGAGACCCAGTACTTC. Protein product: CASSVEGALAGQETQYF.

V gene TRBV7-2 combines with J gene TRBJ2-7, with a possible D match to TRBD2 (6 bases). The CDR3 runs 16 residues. V was shortened by 1 base and J by 2 bases, with 15 bases between the two germline ends. Germline V lookup: CDR1 SGHTA, CDR2 FQGNSA. The CDR3 protein is CASSLGWARLAYEQYF. CDR3 DNA: TGTGCCAGCAGCTTAGGGTGGGCCCGACTAGCCTACGAGCAGTACTTC.

In DNA, the CDR3 is TGTGCCAGTGGACAGGGGGCCTATGGCTACACCTTC. Its protein product is CASGQGAYGYTF. V is TRBV12-3 or TRBV12-4 and J is TRBJ1-2; TRBD1 aligns across 11 bases. J was trimmed by 4 bases and V by 9 bases; bases with no gene match: 1. This CDR3 spans 12 amino acids.

This clonotype came up a few times. The rearrangement joins TRBV7-8 to TRBJ2-2, with D possibly TRBD2 on 5 matching bases. Germline CDR1 reads SGHVS; CDR2 reads FQNEAQ. Trimming stripped 2 bases from V and 0 bases from J, with 13 bases between. The CDR3 extends over 17 amino acids. The CDR3 DNA sequence: TGTGCCAGCAGCTTACACACCGGGGTCTCGAACACCGGGGAGCTGTTTTTT. This encodes CASSLHTGVSNTGELFF. The complete variable domain, with remaining parts taken from reference TRBV7-8 and TRBJ2-2, reads GAGVSQSPRYKVAKRGQDVALRCDPISGHVSLFWYQQALGQGPEFLTYFQNEAQLDKSGLPSDRFFAERPEGSVSTLKIQRTQQEDSAVYLCASSLHTGVSNTGELFFGEGSRLTVL.

This clonotype showed up many times. V usage is TRBV12-3 or TRBV12-4 and J usage is TRBJ2-7; D gene ambiguous. Trimming pared 5 bases from V and 1 base from J, leaving 12 bases between. The CDR3 covers 14 residues. CDR3 loop: CASSPPLGSYEQYF. The CDR3 nucleotides read TGTGCCAGCAGTCCCCCCCTAGGTTCCTACGAGCAGTACTTC.

This clonotype was seen only a few times. The J gene is TRBJ2-5, the V gene TRBV5-1, with a weak D call TRBD1 (6 bases). In germline, CDR1 is SGHRS, CDR2 YFSETQ. This CDR3 is built from 15 residues. Trimming removed 4 bases at V and 5 bases at J, with 18 bases between. The CDR3 region has the DNA TGCGCCAGCAGCCTAGGGGGATTTAAGGAGGAGACCCAGTACTTC. Protein: CASSLGGFKEETQYF.

This chain links TRBV7-2 with TRBJ1-2; 7 nucleotides line up with TRBD1. This CDR3 is 14 amino acids long. V lost 5 bases, J lost 8 bases, and 11 bases stayed unmatched. From germline, CDR1 is SGHTA and CDR2 FQGNSA. This CDR3 reads CASSRFRDRDGYTF. CDR3 nucleotide sequence: TGTGCCAGCAGCCGCTTCCGTGACAGGGACGGCTACACCTTC.

This clonotype was detected a few times. This rearrangement joins TRBV5-1 to TRBJ2-5; D tentatively reads TRBD1 or TRBD2 (5 bases each). Germline values: CDR1 SGHRS, CDR2 YFSETQ. The CDR3 sequence is 15 residues long. The V and J ends lost 4 bases and 2 bases respectively, with 15 bases between them. The CDR3 spells CASSRDGTAQETQYF. The CDR3 coding sequence is TGCGCCAGCAGCAGGGATGGGACCGCTCAAGAGACCCAGTACTTC.

The chain is built from TRBV28 and TRBJ2-7; D possibly corresponds to TRBD2 (5 bases). The CDR3 sequence is 14 residues long. In germline, CDR1 is MDHEN, CDR2 SYDVKM. Trimming removed 2 bases at V and 6 bases at J, with 14 bases between. The CDR3 sequence: CASSLGLAFLEQYF. The CDR3 DNA is TGTGCCAGCAGTTTAGGGCTAGCTTTTCTCGAGCAGTACTTC.

The V and J genes are TRBV7-2 and TRBJ1-1; no clear D gene. Trimming removed 3 bases at V and 1 base at J, with 12 bases between. Germline CDR1 SGHTA, CDR2 FQGNSA. CDR3 size: 15 residues. The CDR3 loop is CASSLSHRKNTEAFF. In nucleotides, the CDR3 is TGTGCCAGCAGCTTGAGCCACCGTAAGAACACTGAAGCTTTCTTT.

The chain uses TRBV6-1 and TRBJ2-5; 10 positions match TRBD1. With V trimmed by 7 bases and J by 5 bases, 7 bases remained unmatched. The CDR3 has 14 amino acids. Germline V gives CDR1 MNHNS, CDR2 SASEGT. The chain's CDR3 is CASTGTGVRETQYF. CDR3 DNA sequence: TGTGCCAGCACGGGGACAGGGGTCCGGGAGACCCAGTACTTC.

This chain joins TRBV5-1 and TRBJ2-1; 7 bases fit TRBD2. The CDR3 is 17 residues long. V was pared by 4 bases and J by 9 bases, with 19 bases of the junction left unmatched. Germline V gene sequence: CDR1 SGHRS, CDR2 YFSETQ. The CDR3 sequence: CASSANYPSGPIGEQFF. For the CDR3, the DNA is TGCGCCAGCAGCGCAAACTACCCTAGCGGACCGATCGGTGAGCAGTTCTTC.

The rearrangement links TRBV12-3 or TRBV12-4 to TRBJ2-7; possibly TRBD2 for D (5 bases). With 6 bases removed from V and 6 bases from J, the gap between germline ends came to 18 bases. The CDR3 consists of 14 residues. DNA of the CDR3: TGTGCCAGCAGCATCACTAGAAGTAAGGCCGAGCAGTACTTC. Translated, it gives CASSITRSKAEQYF.

The rearrangement uses TRBV10-3 and TRBJ1-1; perhaps TRBD1 as D (5 bases). Germline values: CDR1 ENHRY, CDR2 SYGVKD. Trimming shortened V by 6 bases and J by 10 bases, and 15 bases separated the two germline ends. The CDR3 extends over 12 amino acids. DNA of the CDR3: TGTGCCATCAGGGAGGACACCGGGGGAGCTTTCTTT. Translation: CAIREDTGGAFF.